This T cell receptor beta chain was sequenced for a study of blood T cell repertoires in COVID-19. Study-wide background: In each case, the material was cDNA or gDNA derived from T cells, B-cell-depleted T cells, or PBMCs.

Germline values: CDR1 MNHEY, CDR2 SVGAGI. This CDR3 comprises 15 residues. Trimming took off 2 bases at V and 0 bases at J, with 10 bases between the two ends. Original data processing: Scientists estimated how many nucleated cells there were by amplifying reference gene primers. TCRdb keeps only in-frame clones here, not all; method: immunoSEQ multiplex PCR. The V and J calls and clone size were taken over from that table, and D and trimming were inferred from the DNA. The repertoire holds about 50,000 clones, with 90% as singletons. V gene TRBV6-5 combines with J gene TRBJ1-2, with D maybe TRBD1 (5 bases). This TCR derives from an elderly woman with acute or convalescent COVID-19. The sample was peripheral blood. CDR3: CASSYTAGTNYGYTF. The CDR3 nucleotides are TGTGCCAGCAGTTACACGGCAGGGACTAACTATGGCTACACCTTC.